One and the same sample provided the 12 T cell receptor beta chains below, sequenced in a study of T cells after yellow fever vaccination (dated by TCRdb to between 2018 and 2020). The sample's treatment or condition label, in plain terms: live attenuated yellow fever vaccine strain. The method behind the library was 5' RACE. The data were produced on an Illumina NovaSeq 6000. TCRdb ran its own pipeline on the public reads, namely fastp trimming at Q25 and MiXCR clone calling, and kept in-frame beta chains. All rows with the same CDR3 protein become a single entry with the most common DNA and genes. Here the sample has some 300,000 distinct CDR3 sequences; around 3.9% occur a single time. The top ten clonotypes cover 23% of the sample. Sequencing used PBMCs, obtained on the day of the yellow fever booster vaccination. These receptors all come from a young man who received the YFV17D yellow fever vaccine.

A few counts support this clonotype. This chain connects TRBV21-1 to TRBJ1-2; no check of the table's D call, TRBD1, against the DNA was made. TRBV21-1 corresponds to a pseudogene. CDR3 length: 18 residues. CDR3 bases: TGTGCCAGCAGCGATACTCCAGTCATAGGGGGGGCGGACTATGGCTACACCTTC. Amino acids: CASSDTPVIGGADYGYTF.

The V gene is TRBV15, the J gene TRBJ2-3, with D unresolved. CDR3 length: 12 residues. CDR1 LNHNV and CDR2 YYDKDF come from the germline V gene (reference sequence). V gave up 0 bases and J gave up 4 bases, with 2 bases separating them. The CDR3 region has the DNA TGTGCCACCAGCAGAGATTCAGATACGCAGTATTTT. It yields the protein CATSRDSDTQYF.

This clonotype was found many times. V is TRBV20-1 and J is TRBJ2-3; 13 bases align to TRBD2. J gave up 5 bases and V 5 bases, and 25 bases lay outside the gene matches. CDR3 size: 21 residues. Germline V gives CDR1 DFQATT, CDR2 SNEGSKA (reference sequence). The CDR3 coding sequence is TGCAGTGCTCTCGGACTAGCGGGGGACCGAGCCAGCAACACAGGGAAAGATACGCAGTATTTT. This encodes CSALGLAGDRASNTGKDTQYF.

This clonotype was detected many times. V gene TRBV12-3 or TRBV12-4 combines with J gene TRBJ2-7; D unresolved. The V end lost 1 base, the J end lost 6 bases, and 10 bases lay between the germline ends. The CDR3 consists of 13 residues. CDR3 loop: CASSLGDLGEQYF. In DNA form, the CDR3 reads TGTGCCAGCAGTTTAGGGGATTTAGGCGAGCAGTACTTC.

The rearrangement links TRBV27 to TRBJ1-6; TRBD1 matches at 9 bases. The CDR3 has 14 amino acids. The trim removed 5 bases at V and 9 bases at J, leaving 5 bases unmatched. CDR1 is MNHEY and CDR2 is SMNVEV in the germline V gene (reference sequence). The CDR3 sequence: CASSTRDRASPLHF. In DNA form, the CDR3 reads TGTGCCAGCAGTACGCGGGACAGGGCTTCACCCCTCCACTTT.

This clonotype was observed a few times. The rearrangement uses TRBV11-2 and TRBJ2-7; D is uncertain. V was cut by 0 bases and J by 6 bases, with 9 bases left in between. Germline CDR1 SGHAT, CDR2 FQNNGV. This CDR3 comprises 13 residues. The CDR3 DNA reads as TGTGCCAGCAGCTTAGATGGCCCTAGCGAGCAGTACGTC. It is translated as CASSLDGPSEQYV.

In its sample, this clonotype was seen many times. The chain links TRBV11-2 to TRBJ2-7; D gene uncertain. Per germline, CDR1 SGHAT and CDR2 FQNNGV. The V gene lost 5 bases and the J gene lost 0 bases, with 11 bases spanning the gap. The CDR3 runs 14 residues. The CDR3: CASSLGSSSYEQYV. The CDR3 DNA reads as TGTGCCAGCAGCCTGGGATCTAGCTCCTACGAGCAGTACGTC.

Only a few counts were recorded for this clonotype. The V gene is TRBV4-2, the J gene TRBJ2-7; D might be TRBD2 (7 bases). This CDR3 is built from 15 residues. CDR1 LGHNA and CDR2 YNFKEQ come from the germline V gene. V was clipped by 0 bases and J by 2 bases, with 11 bases between them. In DNA, the CDR3 is TGTGCCAGCAGCCAAGAAGGGGGGAGGGCCTACGAGCAGTACTTC. Protein product: CASSQEGGRAYEQYF.

This clonotype was observed at least ten times. V usage is TRBV6-1 and J usage is TRBJ2-7; D possibly matches TRBD1 or TRBD2 (5 bases each). The V end lost 5 bases, the J end lost 2 bases, and 22 bases lay between the germline ends. Per germline, CDR1 MNHNS and CDR2 SASEGT. The CDR3 has 17 amino acids. The CDR3 region is CASSRRPGTYTPYEQYV. CDR3 in DNA: TGTGCCAGCAGTCGTAGACCCGGGACCTATACCCCCTACGAGCAGTACGTC.

The rearrangement joins TRBV20-1 to TRBJ2-1, with D tentatively TRBD1 or TRBD2 (5 bases each). This CDR3 spans 13 amino acids. V was clipped by 1 base and J by 9 bases, with 13 bases between them. Looked up from germline, CDR1 is DFQATT and CDR2 is SNEGSKA (reference sequence). The CDR3 sequence is CSARGGLRGEQFF. Here the CDR3 DNA reads TGCAGTGCTAGAGGGGGCCTACGGGGTGAGCAGTTCTTC.

This clonotype appeared a few times. J is TRBJ2-1 and V is TRBV29-1; D possibly corresponds to TRBD2 (6 bases). The V gene lost 7 bases and the J gene lost 3 bases, with 13 bases spanning the gap. The V gene's germline CDR1 is SQVTM and CDR2 ANQGSEA. This CDR3 has 13 amino acids. As DNA, the CDR3 is TGCAGCGGGGTTGGGGGGATCTACAATGAGCAGTTCTTC. Translating it yields CSGVGGIYNEQFF.

This clonotype was counted many times. The genes are TRBV12-3 or TRBV12-4 and TRBJ2-1, with D uncertain. The CDR3 is 12 amino acids. V gave up 6 bases and J gave up 9 bases, with 12 bases separating them. The CDR3 DNA is TGTGCCAGCAGCCTAGTGGGTGCTGAGCAGTTCTTC. Translation: CASSLVGAEQFF.